Following are 9 T cell receptor beta chains from one sample sequenced in a study of cytomegalovirus exposure and HLA in healthy donors. The primer mix had 60 Vbeta and 13 Jbeta primers. TCRdb's copy holds only in-frame clones and misses some; the assay was immunoSEQ multiplex PCR. The sample lists roughly 100,000 clones, 60% to 85% occurring once. Material for sequencing was PBMCs. These receptors were collected from a man in his forties in good health and CMV-seronegative.

The gene calls are TRBV9 and TRBJ2-3, with 8 bases matching TRBD1. Looked up from germline, CDR1 is SGDLS and CDR2 is YYNGEE. Unmatched junction bases numbered 15, after V lost 4 bases and J lost 5 bases. The CDR3 totals 17 residues. CDR3 DNA sequence: TGTGCCAGCAGCCTTAACTCCGAGACAGGGGAGTTAGATACGCAGTATTTT. Residues: CASSLNSETGELDTQYF.

This clone appeared a single time. The V and J genes are TRBV10-3 and TRBJ2-7; 12 positions match TRBD2. V lost 7 bases and J lost 4; bases outside the gene matches: 5. Germline-derived CDR1 and CDR2 are ENHRY and SYGVKD. The CDR3 contains 14 residues. CDR3 in amino acids: CAINRLAGAYEQYF. The CDR3, as DNA: TGTGCCATCAACCGACTAGCGGGGGCTTACGAGCAGTACTTC.

This chain links TRBV30 with TRBJ1-1; TRBD1 agrees at 8 bases. The V segment lost 5 bases and the J segment 6 bases; nucleotides outside the gene matches: 20. CDR1 and CDR2 (germline): GTSNPN, SVGIG (reference sequence). The CDR3 runs to 17 residues. The CDR3 is CAWGSIRQGKTGAEAFF. The CDR3 DNA is TGTGCCTGGGGTTCAATACGACAGGGGAAGACGGGCGCTGAAGCTTTCTTT.

The chain combines TRBV9 with TRBJ1-3; 9 nucleotides agree with TRBD1. Germline V gene sequence: CDR1 SGDLS, CDR2 YYNGEE. This CDR3 has 16 amino acids. V lost 0 bases, J lost 2 bases, and 3 bases stayed unmatched. The CDR3 loop reads CASSVAGQGPGNTIYF. The CDR3 DNA is TGTGCCAGCAGCGTAGCGGGACAGGGACCTGGAAACACCATATATTTT.

The J gene is TRBJ1-1, the V gene TRBV5-4; D unresolved. V shed 4 bases and J shed 4 bases, with 11 bases lying between them. The CDR3 is made up of 13 amino acids. Germline lookup yields CDR1 SGHNT and CDR2 YYREEE (reference sequence). CDR3 in amino acids: CASSGLLGTEAFF. The CDR3, as DNA: TGTGCCAGCAGCGGGCTTCTGGGCACTGAAGCTTTCTTT.

This chain connects TRBV1 to TRBJ1-4; TRBD1 is the table's D call, not checked against the DNA. TRBV1 is a documented pseudogene. There are 16 residues in the CDR3. The CDR3 reads CTSSRNRGVKNEKLFF. The CDR3 region has the DNA TGCACCAGCAGCCGAAACAGGGGTGTAAAAAATGAAAAACTGTTTTTT.

The chain uses TRBV4-1 and TRBJ2-5, with a possible D match to TRBD2 (6 bases). V was shortened by 1 base and J by 5 bases, with 8 bases between the two germline ends. Germline CDR1 and CDR2: MGHRA and YSYEKL. This CDR3 contains 13 residues. CDR3: CASSQGGRETQYF. DNA of the CDR3: TGCGCCAGCAGCCAAGGGGGGAGGGAGACCCAGTACTTC.

The chain has TRBV28 and TRBJ1-6; D ambiguous. In germline, CDR1 is MDHEN, CDR2 SYDVKM. CDR3 length: 17 amino acids. V lost 7 bases, J lost 0 bases, and 16 bases lay in between. The CDR3 loop reads CASTTRGLSSYNSPLHF. Here the CDR3 DNA reads TGTGCCAGCACCACTCGGGGATTGAGCTCCTATAATTCACCCCTCCACTTT.

This clone was seen only once. The chain has TRBV5-1 and TRBJ2-1, with 8 bases matching TRBD2. The CDR3 spans 19 residues. The V segment lost 0 bases and the J segment 2 bases; nucleotides outside the gene matches: 13. Germline loops: CDR1 SGHRS, CDR2 YFSETQ. In nucleotides, the CDR3 is TGCGCCAGCAGCTTGGCCCAGACAAAAGCGGGGGTCCCCTACAATGAGCAGTTCTTC. Its translation is CASSLAQTKAGVPYNEQFF.